Listed below are T cell receptor beta chains from one sample, sequenced in a study of T-cell reconstitution after alpha-beta-depleted transplantation in children. TCRdb reprocessed the PCR reads with MiXCR, giving one entry per CDR3 protein. The repertoire has 900,000 or so distinct CDR3 sequences, about 16% of them found once; the top ten carry approximately 5%. This sample comprised PBMCs, mostly from graft donor cells, obtained 360 days after TCRalphabeta/CD19-depleted stem cell transplant. These TCRs come from a male patient between 10 and 17 years old who had a stem cell transplant for acute lymphoblastic leukemia, so the T cells may come from the graft donor. CDR3s include the opening cysteine and the closing phenylalanine or tryptophan. D genes are given only for firm matches. The listing skips clone size in some rows; elsewhere it reads once, few, many or a size class.

V	J	D	size	DNA	CDR3
TRBV12-3/TRBV12-4	TRBJ2-1	NA	many	TGTGCCAGCAGTTTAGACAGGGTGGGAAACAATGAGCAGTTCTTC	CASSLDRVGNNEQFF
TRBV6-1	TRBJ1-1	NA	few	TGTGCCAGCAGCTCGAAGCCTCAGGAGGGGAACACTGAAGCTTTCTTT	CASSSKPQEGNTEAFF
TRBV7-3	TRBJ2-3	TRBD2	NA	TGTGCCAGCAGCTCGCTAGCGGGAGAGTATACGCAGTATTTT	CASSSLAGEYTQYF
TRBV21-1	TRBJ2-7	NA	NA	TGTGCCAGCATCGGGGGGCTAGAGTCCAACTACGAGCAGTACTTC	CASIGGLESNYEQYF
TRBV6-5	TRBJ2-3	NA	NA	TGTGCCAGCAGTTACCCGGGAGGGGGCACAGAGACGCAGTATTTT	CASSYPGGGTETQYF
TRBV4-1	TRBJ2-7	TRBD2	NA	TGCGCCAGCAGCCAAGGTTACGGGGGGGAGCAGTACTTC	CASSQGYGGEQYF
TRBV12-3/TRBV12-4	TRBJ2-2	TRBD2	few	TGTGCCAGCACCGATAGCGGGAGTGGCACCGGGGAGCTGTTTTTT	CASTDSGSGTGELFF
TRBV28	TRBJ2-5	NA	NA	TGTGCCAGCAGTTTACGTCCAGGGGGGAGGCGAGAGACCCAGTACTTC	CASSLRPGGRRETQYF
TRBV18	TRBJ2-2	TRBD1	NA	TGTGCCAGCTCAGCGACAGGGGACACCGGGGAGCTGTTTTTT	CASSATGDTGELFF
TRBV5-1	TRBJ2-1	NA	many	TGCGCCAGCAGCTACCCGTCGGATGAGCAGTTCTTC	CASSYPSDEQFF
TRBV25-1	TRBJ2-2	NA	few	TGTGCCAGCAGTGAATGGGCGCCGAACACCGGGGAGCTGTTTTTT	CASSEWAPNTGELFF
TRBV4-1	TRBJ2-7	TRBD2	few	TGCGCCAGCACCAACACGGCCCCCTGGCTAGCGGAAGCGAAATCCTACGAGCAGTACTTC	CASTNTAPWLAEAKSYEQYF
TRBV29-1	TRBJ2-3	TRBD1	few	TGCAGCGTTGCTTGGACAGGTGGCACAGATACGCAGTATTTT	CSVAWTGGTDTQYF
TRBV27	TRBJ2-7	NA	few	TGTGCCAGCAGACCCTTCGGGACACTAGAAGAGCAGTACTTC	CASRPFGTLEEQYF